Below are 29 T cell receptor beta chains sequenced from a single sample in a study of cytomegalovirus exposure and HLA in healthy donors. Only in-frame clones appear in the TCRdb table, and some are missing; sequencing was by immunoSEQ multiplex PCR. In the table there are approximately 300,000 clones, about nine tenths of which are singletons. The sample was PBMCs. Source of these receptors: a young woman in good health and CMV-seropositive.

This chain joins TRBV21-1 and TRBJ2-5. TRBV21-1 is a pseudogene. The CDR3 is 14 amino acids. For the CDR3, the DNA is TGTGCCAGCAGCAAAGATGTCCGAAAAGAGACCCAGTACTTC. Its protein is CASSKDVRKETQYF.

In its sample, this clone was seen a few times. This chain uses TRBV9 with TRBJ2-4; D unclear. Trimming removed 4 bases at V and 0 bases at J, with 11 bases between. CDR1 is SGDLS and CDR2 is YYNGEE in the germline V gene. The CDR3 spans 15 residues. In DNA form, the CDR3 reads TGTGCCAGCAGCCCGAACTCACTAGCCAAAAACATTCAGTACTTC. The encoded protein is CASSPNSLAKNIQYF. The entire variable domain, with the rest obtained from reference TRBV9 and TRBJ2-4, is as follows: DSGVTQTPKHLITATGQRVTLRCSPRSGDLSVYWYQQSLDQGLQFLIQYYNGEERAKGNILERFSAQQFPDLHSELNLSSLELGDSALYFCASSPNSLAKNIQYFGAGTRLSVL.

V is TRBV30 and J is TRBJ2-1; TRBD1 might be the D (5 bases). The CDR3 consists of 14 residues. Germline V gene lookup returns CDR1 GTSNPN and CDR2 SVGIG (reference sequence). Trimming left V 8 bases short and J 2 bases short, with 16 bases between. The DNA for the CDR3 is TGTGCCGGCACCGGCAGGGTTCCCTACAATGAGCAGTTCTTC. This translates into CAGTGRVPYNEQFF. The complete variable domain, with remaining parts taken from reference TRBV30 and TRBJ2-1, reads SQTIHQWPATLVQPVGSPLSLECTVEGTSNPNLYWYRQAAGRGLQLLFYSVGIGQISSEVPQNLSASRPQDRQFILSSKKLLLSDSGFYLCAGTGRVPYNEQFFGPGTRLTVL.

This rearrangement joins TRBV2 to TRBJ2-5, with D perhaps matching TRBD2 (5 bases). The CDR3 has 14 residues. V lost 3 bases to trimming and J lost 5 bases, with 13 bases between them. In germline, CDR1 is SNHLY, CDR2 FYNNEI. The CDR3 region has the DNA TGTGCCAGCAGTGACGGGGAATTACGGGAGACCCAGTACTTC. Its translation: CASSDGELRETQYF. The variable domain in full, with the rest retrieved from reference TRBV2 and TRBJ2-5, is EPEVTQTPSHQVTQMGQEVILRCVPISNHLYFYWYRQILGQKVEFLVSFYNNEISEKSEIFDDQFSVERPDGSNFTLKIRSTKLEDSAMYFCASSDGELRETQYFGPGTRLLVL.

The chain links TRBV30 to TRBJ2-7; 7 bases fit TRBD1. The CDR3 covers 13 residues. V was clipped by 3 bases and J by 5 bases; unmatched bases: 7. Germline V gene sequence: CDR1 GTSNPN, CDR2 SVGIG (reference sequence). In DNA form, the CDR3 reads TGTGCCTGGAGGAGGAACAGGGGTCACGAGCAGTACTTC. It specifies CAWRRNRGHEQYF.

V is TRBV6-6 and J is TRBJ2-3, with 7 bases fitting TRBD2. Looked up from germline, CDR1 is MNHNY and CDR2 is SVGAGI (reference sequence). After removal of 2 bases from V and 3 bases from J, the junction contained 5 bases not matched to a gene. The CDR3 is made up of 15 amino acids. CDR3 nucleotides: TGTGCCAGCAGTTACGGCGGGAGTAGGACAGATACGCAGTATTTT. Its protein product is CASSYGGSRTDTQYF.

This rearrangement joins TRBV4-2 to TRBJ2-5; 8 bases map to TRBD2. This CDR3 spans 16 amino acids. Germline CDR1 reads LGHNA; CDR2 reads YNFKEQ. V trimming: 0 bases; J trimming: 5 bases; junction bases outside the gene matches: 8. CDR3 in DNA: TGTGCCAGCAGCCAAGATTGGAGTAGCGGGGAGGAGACCCAGTACTTC. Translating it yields CASSQDWSSGEETQYF.

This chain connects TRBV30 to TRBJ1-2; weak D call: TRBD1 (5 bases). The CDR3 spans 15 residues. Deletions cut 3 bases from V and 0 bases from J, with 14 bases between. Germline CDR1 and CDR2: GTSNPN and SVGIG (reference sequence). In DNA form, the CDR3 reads TGTGCCTGGAGCCTGGGGACCCTAGCTAACTATGGCTACACCTTC. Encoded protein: CAWSLGTLANYGYTF.

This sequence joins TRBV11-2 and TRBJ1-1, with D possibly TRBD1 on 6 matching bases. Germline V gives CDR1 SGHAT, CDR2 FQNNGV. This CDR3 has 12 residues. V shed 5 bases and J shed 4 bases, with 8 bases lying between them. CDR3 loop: CASSPGVTEAFF. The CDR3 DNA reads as TGTGCCAGCAGCCCAGGGGTCACTGAAGCTTTCTTT.

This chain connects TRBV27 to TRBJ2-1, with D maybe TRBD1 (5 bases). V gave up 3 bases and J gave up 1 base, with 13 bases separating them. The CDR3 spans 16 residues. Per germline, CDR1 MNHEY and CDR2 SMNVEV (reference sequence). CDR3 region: CASSFRQGWSYNEQFF. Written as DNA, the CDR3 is TGTGCCAGCAGTTTCCGCCAGGGATGGTCCTACAATGAGCAGTTCTTC.

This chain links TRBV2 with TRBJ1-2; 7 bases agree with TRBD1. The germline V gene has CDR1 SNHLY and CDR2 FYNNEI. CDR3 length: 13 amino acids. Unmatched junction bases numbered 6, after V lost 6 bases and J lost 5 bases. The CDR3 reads CASRDRVRYGYTF. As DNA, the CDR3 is TGTGCCAGCAGAGACAGGGTGAGGTATGGCTACACCTTC.

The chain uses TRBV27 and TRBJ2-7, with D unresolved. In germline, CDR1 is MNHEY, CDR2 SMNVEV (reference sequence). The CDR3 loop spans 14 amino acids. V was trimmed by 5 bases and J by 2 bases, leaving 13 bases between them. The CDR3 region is CASSDVGGTYEQYF. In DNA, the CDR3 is TGTGCCAGCAGTGACGTTGGCGGAACCTACGAGCAGTACTTC.

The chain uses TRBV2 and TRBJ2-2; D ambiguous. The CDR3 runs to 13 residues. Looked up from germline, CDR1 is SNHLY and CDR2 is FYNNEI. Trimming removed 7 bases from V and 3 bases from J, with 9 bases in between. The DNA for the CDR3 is TGTGCCAGCATTTCGGACGACACCGGGGAGCTGTTTTTT. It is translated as CASISDDTGELFF.

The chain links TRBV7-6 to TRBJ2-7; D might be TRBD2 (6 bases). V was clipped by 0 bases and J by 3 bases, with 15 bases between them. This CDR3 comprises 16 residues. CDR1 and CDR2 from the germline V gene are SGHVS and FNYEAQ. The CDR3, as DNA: TGTGCCAGCAGCTTAGCACAGCCGACGCGGGACTACGAGCAGTACTTC. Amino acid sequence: CASSLAQPTRDYEQYF.

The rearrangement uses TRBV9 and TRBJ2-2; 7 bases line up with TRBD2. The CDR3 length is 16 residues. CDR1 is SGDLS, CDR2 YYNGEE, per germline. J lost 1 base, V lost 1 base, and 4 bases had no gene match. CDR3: CASSVLWEGNTGELFF. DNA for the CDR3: TGTGCCAGCAGCGTATTGTGGGAGGGGAACACCGGGGAGCTGTTTTTT. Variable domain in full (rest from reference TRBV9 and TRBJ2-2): DSGVTQTPKHLITATGQRVTLRCSPRSGDLSVYWYQQSLDQGLQFLIQYYNGEERAKGNILERFSAQQFPDLHSELNLSSLELGDSALYFCASSVLWEGNTGELFFGEGSRLTVL.

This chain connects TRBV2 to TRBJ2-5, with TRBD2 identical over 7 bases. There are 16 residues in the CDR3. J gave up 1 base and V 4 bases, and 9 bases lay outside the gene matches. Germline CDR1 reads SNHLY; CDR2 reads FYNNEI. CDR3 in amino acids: CASSGLRLAVQETQYF. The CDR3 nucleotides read TGTGCCAGCAGTGGTCTTCGGCTAGCGGTCCAAGAGACCCAGTACTTC.

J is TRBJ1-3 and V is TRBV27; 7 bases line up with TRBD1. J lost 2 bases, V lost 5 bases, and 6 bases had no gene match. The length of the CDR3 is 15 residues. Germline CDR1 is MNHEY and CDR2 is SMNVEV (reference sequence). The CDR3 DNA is TGTGCCAGCAGTCACCGGGACAGCCCTGGAAACACCATATATTTT. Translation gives CASSHRDSPGNTIYF.

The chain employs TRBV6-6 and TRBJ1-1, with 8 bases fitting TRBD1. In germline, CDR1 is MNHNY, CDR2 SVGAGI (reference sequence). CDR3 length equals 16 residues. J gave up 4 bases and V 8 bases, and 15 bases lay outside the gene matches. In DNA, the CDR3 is TGTGCCAGCGGCGGACAGGGAAGTTCGGTGAGCACTGAAGCTTTCTTT. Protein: CASGGQGSSVSTEAFF.

CDR3 coding DNA: TGTGCCAGCAGCTTAAAGGCAGGGAGGGACACTGAAGCTTTCTTT. Amino acid sequence: CASSLKAGRDTEAFF. The V gene is TRBV7-3, the J gene TRBJ1-1; D is perhaps TRBD1 (5 bases). V was cut by 1 base and J by 3 bases, with 12 bases left in between. CDR3 length equals 15 residues. The germline gives CDR1 SGHTA, CDR2 FQGTGA.

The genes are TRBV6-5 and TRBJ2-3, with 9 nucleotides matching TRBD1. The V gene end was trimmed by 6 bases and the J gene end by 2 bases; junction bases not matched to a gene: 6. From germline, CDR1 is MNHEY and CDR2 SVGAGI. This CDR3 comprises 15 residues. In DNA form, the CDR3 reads TGTGCCAGCAGCCCCGGGACAGGGCACACAGATACGCAGTATTTT. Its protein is CASSPGTGHTDTQYF.

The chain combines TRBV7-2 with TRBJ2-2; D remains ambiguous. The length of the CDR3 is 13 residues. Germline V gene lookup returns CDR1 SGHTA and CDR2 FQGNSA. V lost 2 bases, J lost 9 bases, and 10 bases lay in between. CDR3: CASSLFEPRELFF. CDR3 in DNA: TGTGCCAGCAGCTTATTCGAGCCCCGGGAGCTGTTTTTT.

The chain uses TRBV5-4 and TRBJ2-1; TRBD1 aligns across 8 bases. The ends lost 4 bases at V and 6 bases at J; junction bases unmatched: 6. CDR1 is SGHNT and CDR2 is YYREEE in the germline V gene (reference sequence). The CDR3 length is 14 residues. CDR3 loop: CASSLIGQGNEQFF. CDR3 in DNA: TGTGCCAGCAGCCTAATAGGACAGGGCAATGAGCAGTTCTTC. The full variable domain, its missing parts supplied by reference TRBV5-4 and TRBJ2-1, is ETGVTQSPTHLIKTRGQQVTLRCSSQSGHNTVSWYQQALGQGPQFIFQYYREEENGRGNFPPRFSGLQFPNYSSELNVNALELDDSALYLCASSLIGQGNEQFFGPGTRLTVL.

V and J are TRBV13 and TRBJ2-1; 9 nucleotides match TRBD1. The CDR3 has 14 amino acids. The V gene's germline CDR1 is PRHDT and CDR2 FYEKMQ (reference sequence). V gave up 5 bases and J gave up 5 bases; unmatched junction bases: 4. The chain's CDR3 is CASSPGTGNNEQFF. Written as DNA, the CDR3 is TGTGCCAGCAGCCCCGGGACAGGGAACAATGAGCAGTTCTTC.

The DNA of the CDR3 is TGTGCCAGCAGCCCTCGGACTAGCGGGAACACCGGGGAGCTGTTTTTT. This encodes CASSPRTSGNTGELFF. V gene TRBV7-2 combines with J gene TRBJ2-2; 10 bases are shared with TRBD2. The V segment lost 5 bases and the J segment 1 base; nucleotides outside the gene matches: 4. The CDR3 covers 16 residues. Germline V lookup: CDR1 SGHTA, CDR2 FQGNSA. Complete variable domain (other parts from reference TRBV7-2 and TRBJ2-2): GAGVSQSPSNKVTEKGKDVELRCDPISGHTALYWYRQSLGQGLEFLIYFQGNSAPDKSGLPSDRFSAERTGGSVSTLTIQRTQQEDSAVYLCASSPRTSGNTGELFFGEGSRLTVL.

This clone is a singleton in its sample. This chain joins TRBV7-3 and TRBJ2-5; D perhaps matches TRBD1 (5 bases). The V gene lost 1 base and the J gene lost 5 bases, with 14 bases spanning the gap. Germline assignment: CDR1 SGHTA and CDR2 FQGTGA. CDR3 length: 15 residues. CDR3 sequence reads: CASSLNGAVGETQYF. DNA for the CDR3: TGTGCCAGCAGCTTAAATGGGGCGGTTGGGGAGACCCAGTACTTC.

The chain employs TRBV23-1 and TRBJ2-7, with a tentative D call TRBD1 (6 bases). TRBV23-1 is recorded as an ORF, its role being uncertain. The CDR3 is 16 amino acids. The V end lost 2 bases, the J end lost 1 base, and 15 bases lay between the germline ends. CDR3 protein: CASSQTHRDPSYEQYF. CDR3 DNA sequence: TGCGCCAGCAGTCAAACCCACAGGGACCCATCCTACGAGCAGTACTTC.

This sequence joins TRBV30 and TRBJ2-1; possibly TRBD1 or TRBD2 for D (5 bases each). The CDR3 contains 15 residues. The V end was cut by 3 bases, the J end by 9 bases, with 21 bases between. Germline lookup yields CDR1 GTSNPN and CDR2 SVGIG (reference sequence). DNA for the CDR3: TGTGCCTGGAGCCCAACCGGGACCCTAAGTCTTGAGCAGTTCTTC. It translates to CAWSPTGTLSLEQFF.

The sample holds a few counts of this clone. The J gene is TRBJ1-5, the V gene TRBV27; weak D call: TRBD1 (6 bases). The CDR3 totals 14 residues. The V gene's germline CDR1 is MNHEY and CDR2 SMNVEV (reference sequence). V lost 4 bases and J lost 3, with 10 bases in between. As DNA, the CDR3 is TGTGCCAGCAGTTCCGGACAGCCCAATCAGCCCCAGCATTTT. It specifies CASSSGQPNQPQHF.

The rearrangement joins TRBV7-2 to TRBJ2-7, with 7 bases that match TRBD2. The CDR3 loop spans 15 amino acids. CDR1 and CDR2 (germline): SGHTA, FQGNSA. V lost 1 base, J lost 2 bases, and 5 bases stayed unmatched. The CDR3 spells CASSLGAGNTYEQYF. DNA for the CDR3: TGTGCCAGCAGCTTAGGAGCGGGGAATACCTACGAGCAGTACTTC.